These 12 T cell receptor beta chains were all obtained from the same sample, sequenced in a study of T cells in Graves' hyperthyroidism and ophthalmopathy (dated by TCRdb to between 2018 and 2020). The method was multiplex PCR. The sequencer listed for this sample is Illumina HiSeq 2000. The TCR beta CDR3 regions were amplified from the RNA transcripts. A first-round RT-PCR of the TCR CDR3 used the HTBI primer set with the Qiagen OneStep RT-PCR kit. TCRdb took the public reads, trimmed them with fastp at Q25, ran MiXCR for clone calling and kept in-frame beta chains. A single entry per CDR3 protein holds the most common genes and DNA from its merged rows. In all, the sample holds approximately 870,000 distinct CDR3 sequences, and 38% of those were seen once. The ten most abundant clones make up 8.9% of the sample. The sequenced sample was blood. The origin of the receptors is a man younger than 35 with Graves' hyperthyroidism.

The rearrangement joins TRBV9 to TRBJ2-2; no reliable D call. V dropped 1 base and J dropped 6 bases, with 13 bases sitting between them. The CDR3 runs to 15 residues. Per germline, CDR1 SGDLS and CDR2 YYNGEE. The CDR3 DNA reads as TGTGCCAGCAGCGTATTCGCGAGCGAGCCCGGGGAGCTGTTTTTT. Translation gives CASSVFASEPGELFF.

Notes on this clonotype: Germline is not matched at one junction end, which may reflect a read error. This chain uses TRBV7-3 with TRBJ2-7; the D is unclear. In germline, CDR1 is SGHTA, CDR2 FQGTGA. The CDR3 runs 15 residues. Here the CDR3 reads CASSQVQTPLDEQYF. The DNA for the CDR3 is TGCGCCAGCAGCCAAGTCCAGACACCATTGGACGAGCAGTACTTC. The variable domain in full, completed from reference TRBV7-3 and TRBJ2-7, reads GAGVSQTPSNKVTEKGKYVELRCDPISGHTALYWYRQSLGQGPEFLIYFQGTGAADDSGLPNDRFFAVRPEGSVSTLKIQRTERGDSAVYLCASSQVQTPLDEQYFGPGTRLTVT.

This clonotype was detected ten times or more. The chain links TRBV2 to TRBJ1-2; TRBD1 aligns across 7 bases. Per germline, CDR1 SNHLY and CDR2 FYNNEI. The CDR3 extends over 15 amino acids. V lost 6 bases, J lost 3 bases, and 10 bases stayed unmatched. DNA of the CDR3: TGTGCCAGCAGGGGATTCGGACAGGCTTACTATGGCTACACCTTC. Translation gives CASRGFGQAYYGYTF. Drawing the rest from reference TRBV2 and TRBJ1-2, the complete variable domain is EPEVTQTPSHQVTQMGQEVILRCVPISNHLYFYWYRQILGQKVEFLVSFYNNEISEKSEIFDDQFSVERPDGSNFTLKIRSTKLEDSAMYFCASRGFGQAYYGYTFGSGTRLTVV.

A few counts support this clonotype. The chain employs TRBV19 and TRBJ2-2; D gene uncertain. The V gene's germline CDR1 is LNHDA and CDR2 SQIVND (reference sequence). The V end lost 1 base, the J end lost 7 bases, and 4 bases lay between the germline ends. The CDR3 runs to 12 residues. CDR3 sequence reads: CASSIGSGELFF. DNA of the CDR3: TGTGCCAGTAGTATAGGGAGCGGGGAGCTGTTTTTT.

This chain connects TRBV4-1 to TRBJ2-7, with D tentatively TRBD2 (7 bases). This CDR3 has 15 amino acids. V lost 0 bases and J lost 5, with 14 bases in between. Looked up from germline, CDR1 is MGHRA and CDR2 is YSYEKL. CDR3 nucleotide sequence: TGCGCCAGCAGCCAAGATCGAGGGGGGGCCGACGAGCAGTACTTC. Protein sequence: CASSQDRGGADEQYF.

This sequence joins TRBV2 and TRBJ1-1, with unresolved D. V was trimmed by 5 bases and J by 6 bases, leaving 7 bases between them. The CDR3 is made up of 11 amino acids. The germline CDR1 and CDR2 sequences are SNHLY and FYNNEI. CDR3 amino acids: CASSRYAEAFF. In nucleotides, the CDR3 is TGTGCCAGCAGTAGGTACGCTGAAGCTTTCTTT.

Written as DNA, the CDR3 is TGTGCCAGCAGCGTAGAGGGGGACAGGGAAAATGAAAAACTGTTTTTT. It translates to CASSVEGDRENEKLFF. This chain uses TRBV9 with TRBJ1-4; TRBD1 aligns across 9 bases. There are 16 residues in the CDR3. The germline CDR1 and CDR2 sequences are SGDLS and YYNGEE. V dropped 0 bases and J dropped 5; count of bases not matched to a gene: 5.

Comment on this clonotype: Being one base from a much bigger clone, this may be a read error. Lacking the conserved final phenylalanine or tryptophan, this CDR3 likely reflects a read error. The V and J genes are TRBV2 and TRBJ2-5; D remains ambiguous. This CDR3 is 11 amino acids long. CDR1 is SNHLY, CDR2 FYNNEI, per germline. Between the trimmed V and J ends, which lost 4 bases and 5 bases, there was a span of 5 bases. CDR3 nucleotides: TGTGCCAGCAGTGTCTTGGAGACCCAGTACTTA. As protein: CASSVLETQYL.

In its sample, this clonotype was seen once. The V and J genes are TRBV29-1 and TRBJ1-1, with D unclear. This CDR3 is 12 amino acids long. V lost 0 bases and J lost 3, with 5 bases in between. The germline V gene encodes CDR1 SQVTM and CDR2 ANQGSEA. CDR3 DNA sequence: TGCAGCGTTGAAGATCAGGACACTGAAGCTTTCTTT. Its translation: CSVEDQDTEAFF.

This chain uses TRBV10-3 with TRBJ1-5, with 10 bases aligning to TRBD1. Germline lookup yields CDR1 ENHRY and CDR2 SYGVKD. The CDR3 has 14 residues. V was pared by 10 bases and J by 4 bases, with 7 bases of the junction left unmatched. DNA for the CDR3: TGTGCCACCGGGACAGGGGAAGGTAATCAGCCCCAGCATTTT. This sequence encodes CATGTGEGNQPQHF.

This clonotype was observed at least ten times. V gene TRBV7-9 combines with J gene TRBJ1-1; D remains unclear. The CDR3 runs 10 residues. V was cut by 5 bases and J by 4 bases, with 2 bases left in between. Germline V gene data show CDR1 as SEHNR and CDR2 as FQNEAQ (reference sequence). The CDR3 DNA reads as TGTGCCAGCAGCATCACTGAAGCTTTCTTT. This codes for CASSITEAFF.

This chain links TRBV7-2 with TRBJ1-5; D may be TRBD1 (5 bases). The CDR3 extends over 12 amino acids. Trimming removed 9 bases from V and 3 bases from J, with 9 bases in between. Germline V lookup: CDR1 SGHTA, CDR2 FQGNSA. CDR3 protein: CARGVSNQPQHF. The CDR3, as DNA: TGTGCCAGAGGGGTTTCCAATCAGCCCCAGCATTTT.